Given below is one T cell receptor (beta chain) in context. TCRdb re-analysed the 5' RACE reads in MiXCR, keeping a single row per CDR3 protein. Among tens of thousands of distinct CDR3 sequences listed, around 15% were seen once. CDR1 is MNHNY, CDR2 SVGAGI, per germline (reference sequence). The trim removed 0 bases at V and 4 bases at J, leaving 12 bases unmatched. The CDR3 extends over 18 amino acids. These data belong to a study of T-cell memory formation after mild COVID-19. Input material: PBMCs or a T cell subset sorted from them (not recorded which). This TCR was sampled from a man aged 18 to 30 who had mild COVID-19 (a few samples of this study predate the infection). Cell type and time point are not known. The chain employs TRBV6-6 and TRBJ2-3; 8 bases map to TRBD2. For the CDR3, the DNA is TGTGCCAGCAGTTACTCGCGGGAGGAGCGTTGGGGGGCAGATACGCAGTATTTT. This gives the protein CASSYSREERWGADTQYF.